Presented here are 2 T cell receptor beta chains from one specimen sequenced in a study of T cells in Graves' hyperthyroidism and ophthalmopathy. Template material for amplifying TCR beta CDR3 regions consisted of RNA transcripts. The TCR CDR3 first-round RT-PCR relied on the HTBI primer set. Each CDR3 protein gets one entry after TCRdb re-called the multiplex PCR reads with MiXCR. The repertoire holds over 650,000 distinct CDR3 sequences, with 16% as singletons. The sequenced material came from blood. Receptors originate from a man aged 18 to 35 with Graves' hyperthyroidism.

This clonotype has ten or more counts. V gene TRBV28 combines with J gene TRBJ2-5, with TRBD1 identical over 8 bases. Germline assignment: CDR1 MDHEN and CDR2 SYDVKM. The CDR3 is 18 residues long. Trimming took 1 base from V and 7 from J; bases not matched to a gene: 17. As DNA, the CDR3 is TGTGCCAGCAGTTTATATATTGGGCAGGGGGCGACCTTAGGGACCCAGTACTTC. Amino acid sequence: CASSLYIGQGATLGTQYF.

This clonotype was picked up many times. This sequence joins TRBV28 and TRBJ2-7; 13 bases match TRBD2. The CDR3 totals 15 residues. The V segment lost 3 bases and the J segment 4 bases; nucleotides outside the gene matches: 3. In germline, CDR1 is MDHEN, CDR2 SYDVKM. For the CDR3, the DNA is TGTGCCAGCAGTTTGGGACTAGCGGGAAGGTACGAGCAGTACTTC. Amino acids: CASSLGLAGRYEQYF.